This record covers a single TCR gamma chain. Its antigen remains unidentified. The germline V gene encodes CDR1 EGSNGY and CDR2 YDSYNSKV. The CDR3 covers 16 residues. V trimming: 0 bases; J trimming: 8 bases; junction bases outside the gene matches: 12. Extracted RNA was reverse transcribed into cDNA. Pooled V-gene forward primers with one constant-region reverse primer generated the CDR3 amplicons by multiplex PCR. TCRdb re-processed the multiplex PCR reads via CATT. Of 30,000 to 45,000 gamma-chain clones listed, around 21% are singletons. This sample was included in a study of Vδ1+ human thymocytes. Study conclusions and caveats: Thymic delta-chain repertoires held roughly 18% Vdelta2 sequences and few Vdelta3, despite high sort purity. Highly polyclonal TRG and TRD repertoires with Gaussian CDR3 length distributions appeared in thymus.

The chain has TRGV2 and TRGJP2. The sample taken for sequencing was Vdelta1+ gamma-delta thymocytes from the thymus. This sample's subset: FACS-sorted CD3+ TCRalphabeta- TCRVdelta1+ TCRVdelta2- thymocytes. The origin of this receptor is a girl under three years old who had congenital heart surgery. Here the CDR3 reads CATWDGPAKVDWIKTF. CDR3 nucleotides: TGTGCCACCTGGGACGGGCCCGCCAAGGTCGATTGGATCAAGACGTTT.